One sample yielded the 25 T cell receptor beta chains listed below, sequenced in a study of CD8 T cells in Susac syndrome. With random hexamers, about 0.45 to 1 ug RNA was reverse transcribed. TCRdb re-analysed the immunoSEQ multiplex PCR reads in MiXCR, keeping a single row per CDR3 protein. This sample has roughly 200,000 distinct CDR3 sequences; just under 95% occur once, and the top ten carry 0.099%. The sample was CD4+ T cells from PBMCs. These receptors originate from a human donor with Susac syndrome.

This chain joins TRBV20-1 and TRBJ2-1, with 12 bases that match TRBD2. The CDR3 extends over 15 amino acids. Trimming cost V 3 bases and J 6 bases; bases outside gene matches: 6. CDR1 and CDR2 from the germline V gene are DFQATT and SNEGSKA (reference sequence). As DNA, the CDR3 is TGCAGTGCTAGGCTAGCGGGGGGGCCTCTCAATGAGCAGTTCTTC. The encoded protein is CSARLAGGPLNEQFF.

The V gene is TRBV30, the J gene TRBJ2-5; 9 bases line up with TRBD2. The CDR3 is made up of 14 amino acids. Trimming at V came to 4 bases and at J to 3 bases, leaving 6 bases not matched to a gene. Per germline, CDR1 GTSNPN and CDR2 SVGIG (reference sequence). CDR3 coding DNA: TGTGCCTGGATTCAAGGACTAGCGAAAGAGACCCAGTACTTC. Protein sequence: CAWIQGLAKETQYF. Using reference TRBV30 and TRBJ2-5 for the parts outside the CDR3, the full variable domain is SQTIHQWPATLVQPVGSPLSLECTVEGTSNPNLYWYRQAAGRGLQLLFYSVGIGQISSEVPQNLSASRPQDRQFILSSKKLLLSDSGFYLCAWIQGLAKETQYFGPGTRLLVL.

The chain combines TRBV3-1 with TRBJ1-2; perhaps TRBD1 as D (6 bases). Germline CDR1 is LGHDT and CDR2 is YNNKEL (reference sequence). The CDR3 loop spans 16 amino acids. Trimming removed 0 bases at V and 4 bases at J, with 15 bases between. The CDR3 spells CASSQEGGGGPYGYTF. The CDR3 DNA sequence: TGTGCCAGCAGCCAAGAGGGAGGTGGGGGGCCCTATGGCTACACCTTC.

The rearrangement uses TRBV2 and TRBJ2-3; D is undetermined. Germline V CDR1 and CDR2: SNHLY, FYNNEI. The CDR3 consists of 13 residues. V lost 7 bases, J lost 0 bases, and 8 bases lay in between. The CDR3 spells CASKIESTDTQYF. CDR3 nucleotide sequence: TGTGCCAGCAAGATTGAAAGCACAGATACGCAGTATTTT.

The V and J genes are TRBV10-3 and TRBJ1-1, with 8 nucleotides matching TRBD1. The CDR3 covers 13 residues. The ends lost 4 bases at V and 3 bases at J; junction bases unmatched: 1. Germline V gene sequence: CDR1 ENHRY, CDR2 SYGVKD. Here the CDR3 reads CAISGQGHTEAFF. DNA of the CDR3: TGTGCCATCAGTGGACAGGGGCACACTGAAGCTTTCTTT.

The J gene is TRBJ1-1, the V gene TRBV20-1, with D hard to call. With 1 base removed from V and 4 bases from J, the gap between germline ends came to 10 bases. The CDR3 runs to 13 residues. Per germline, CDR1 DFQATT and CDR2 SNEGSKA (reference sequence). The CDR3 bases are TGCAGTGCTAGAGCCAGACTTAGCACTGAAGCTTTCTTT. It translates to CSARARLSTEAFF.

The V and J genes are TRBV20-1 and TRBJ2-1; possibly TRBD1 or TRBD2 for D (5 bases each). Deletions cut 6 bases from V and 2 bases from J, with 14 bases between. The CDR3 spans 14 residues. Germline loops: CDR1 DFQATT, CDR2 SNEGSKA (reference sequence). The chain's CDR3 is CSADKGTPYNEQFF. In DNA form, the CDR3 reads TGCAGTGCCGATAAGGGGACGCCCTACAATGAGCAGTTCTTC.

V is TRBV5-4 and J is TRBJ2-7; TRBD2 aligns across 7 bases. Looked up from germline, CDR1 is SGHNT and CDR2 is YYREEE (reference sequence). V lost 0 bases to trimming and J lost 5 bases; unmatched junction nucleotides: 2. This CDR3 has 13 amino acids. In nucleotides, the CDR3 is TGTGCCAGCAGCTTGGCCCGGGGGGACGAGCAGTACTTC. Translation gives CASSLARGDEQYF.

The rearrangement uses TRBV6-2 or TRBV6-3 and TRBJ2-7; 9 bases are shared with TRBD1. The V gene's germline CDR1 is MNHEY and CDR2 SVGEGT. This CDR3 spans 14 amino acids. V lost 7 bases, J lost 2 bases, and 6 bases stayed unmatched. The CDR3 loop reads CASTGTGNTYEQYF. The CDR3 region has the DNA TGTGCCAGCACGGGGACAGGGAACACCTACGAGCAGTACTTC.

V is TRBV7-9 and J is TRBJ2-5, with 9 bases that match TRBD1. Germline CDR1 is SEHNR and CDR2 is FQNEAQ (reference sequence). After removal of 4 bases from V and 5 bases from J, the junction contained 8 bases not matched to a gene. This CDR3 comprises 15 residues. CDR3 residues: CASSYQQGAGETQYF. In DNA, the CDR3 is TGTGCCAGCAGCTACCAACAGGGGGCTGGGGAGACCCAGTACTTC.

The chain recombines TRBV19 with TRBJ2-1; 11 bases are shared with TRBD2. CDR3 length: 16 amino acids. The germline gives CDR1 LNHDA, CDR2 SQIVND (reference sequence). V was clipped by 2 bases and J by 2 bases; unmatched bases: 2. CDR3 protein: CASSIRTSGPYNEQFF. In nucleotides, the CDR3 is TGTGCCAGTAGTATAAGGACTAGCGGGCCCTACAATGAGCAGTTCTTC.

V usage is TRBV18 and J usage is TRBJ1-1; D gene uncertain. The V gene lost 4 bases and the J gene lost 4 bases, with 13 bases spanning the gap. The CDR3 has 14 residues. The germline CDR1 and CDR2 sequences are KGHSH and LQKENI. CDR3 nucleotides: TGTGCCAGCTCACAAGCAGGAATCCCCACTGAAGCTTTCTTT. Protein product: CASSQAGIPTEAFF.

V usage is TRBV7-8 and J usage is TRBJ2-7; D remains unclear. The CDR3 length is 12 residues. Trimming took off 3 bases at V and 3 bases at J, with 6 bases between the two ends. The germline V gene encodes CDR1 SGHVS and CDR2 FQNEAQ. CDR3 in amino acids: CASSLPNYEQYF. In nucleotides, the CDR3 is TGTGCCAGCAGCTTGCCCAACTACGAGCAGTACTTC.

The CDR3 protein is CSANRDWVYGYTF. The CDR3 DNA is TGCAGTGCTAACCGGGACTGGGTCTATGGCTACACCTTC. The chain uses TRBV20-1 and TRBJ1-2, with D tentatively TRBD1 (5 bases). V lost 4 bases and J 4 bases, leaving 13 bases between the germline ends. Germline V gene lookup returns CDR1 DFQATT and CDR2 SNEGSKA (reference sequence). CDR3 size: 13 residues.

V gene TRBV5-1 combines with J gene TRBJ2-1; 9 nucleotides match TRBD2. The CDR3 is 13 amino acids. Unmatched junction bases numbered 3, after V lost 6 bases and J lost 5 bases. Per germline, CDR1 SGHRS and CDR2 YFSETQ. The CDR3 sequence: CASKAGGNNEQFF. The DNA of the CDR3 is TGCGCCAGCAAAGCGGGGGGTAACAATGAGCAGTTCTTC. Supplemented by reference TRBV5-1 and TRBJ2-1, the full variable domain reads KAGVTQTPRYLIKTRGQQVTLSCSPISGHRSVSWYQQTPGQGLQFLFEYFSETQRNKGNFPGRFSGRQFSNSRSEMNVSTLELGDSALYLCASKAGGNNEQFFGPGTRLTVL.

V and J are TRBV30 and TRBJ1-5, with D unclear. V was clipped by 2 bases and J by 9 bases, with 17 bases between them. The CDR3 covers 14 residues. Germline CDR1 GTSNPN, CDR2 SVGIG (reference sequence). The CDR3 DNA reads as TGTGCCTGGAGTACCGACCATCACCTGGGGCCCCAGCATTTT. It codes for CAWSTDHHLGPQHF.

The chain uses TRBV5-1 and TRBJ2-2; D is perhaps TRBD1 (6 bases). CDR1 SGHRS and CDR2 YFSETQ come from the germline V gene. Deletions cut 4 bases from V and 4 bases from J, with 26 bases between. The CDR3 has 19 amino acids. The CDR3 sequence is CASSPPGHSWGISTGELFF. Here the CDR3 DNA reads TGCGCCAGCAGCCCTCCGGGACACTCCTGGGGGATCTCCACCGGGGAGCTGTTTTTT.

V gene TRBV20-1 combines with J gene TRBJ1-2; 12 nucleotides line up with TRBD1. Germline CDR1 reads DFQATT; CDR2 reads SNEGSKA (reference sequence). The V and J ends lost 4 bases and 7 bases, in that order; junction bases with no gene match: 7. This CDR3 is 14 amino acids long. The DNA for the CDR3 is TGCAGTGCTACGATCGGGACAGGGGGCTCTGGCTACACCTTC. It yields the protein CSATIGTGGSGYTF.

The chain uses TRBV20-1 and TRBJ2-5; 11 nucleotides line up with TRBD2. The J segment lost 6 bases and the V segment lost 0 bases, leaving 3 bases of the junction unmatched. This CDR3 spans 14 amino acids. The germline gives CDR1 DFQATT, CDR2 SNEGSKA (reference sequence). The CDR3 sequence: CSARDSGRAKTQYF. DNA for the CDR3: TGCAGTGCTAGAGATAGCGGGAGGGCGAAGACCCAGTACTTC.

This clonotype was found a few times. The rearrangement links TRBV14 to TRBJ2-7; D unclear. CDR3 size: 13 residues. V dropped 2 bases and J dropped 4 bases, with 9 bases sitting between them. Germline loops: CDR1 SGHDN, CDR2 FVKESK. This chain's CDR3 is CASSQSRGYEQYF. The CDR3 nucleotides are TGTGCCAGCAGCCAAAGTCGTGGTTACGAGCAGTACTTC.

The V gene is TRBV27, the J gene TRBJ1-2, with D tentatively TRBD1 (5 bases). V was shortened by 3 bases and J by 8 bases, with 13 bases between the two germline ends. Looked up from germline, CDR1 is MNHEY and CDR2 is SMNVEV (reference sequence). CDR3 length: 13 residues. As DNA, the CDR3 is TGTGCCAGCAGTTTTTCAGGGTCAGGAGGCTACACCTTC. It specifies CASSFSGSGGYTF.

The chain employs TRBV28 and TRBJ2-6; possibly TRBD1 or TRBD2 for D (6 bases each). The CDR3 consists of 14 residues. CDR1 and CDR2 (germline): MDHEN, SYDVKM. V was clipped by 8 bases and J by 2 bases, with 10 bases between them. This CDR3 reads CASRGRAGANVLTF. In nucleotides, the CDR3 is TGTGCCAGCCGGGGGCGCGCTGGGGCCAACGTCCTGACTTTC.

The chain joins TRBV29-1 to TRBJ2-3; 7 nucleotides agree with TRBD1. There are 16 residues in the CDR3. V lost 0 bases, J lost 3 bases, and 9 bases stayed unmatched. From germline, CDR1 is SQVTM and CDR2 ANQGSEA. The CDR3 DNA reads TGCAGCGTTGAAGATCCGAGACAGGGAACTACAGATACGCAGTATTTT. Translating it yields CSVEDPRQGTTDTQYF.

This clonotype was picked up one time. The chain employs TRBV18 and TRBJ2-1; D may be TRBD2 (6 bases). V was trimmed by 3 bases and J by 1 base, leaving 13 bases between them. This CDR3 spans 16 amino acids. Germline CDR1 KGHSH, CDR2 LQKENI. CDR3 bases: TGTGCCAGCTCACCCTTACGGGACTTATCCTACAATGAGCAGTTCTTC. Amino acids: CASSPLRDLSYNEQFF.

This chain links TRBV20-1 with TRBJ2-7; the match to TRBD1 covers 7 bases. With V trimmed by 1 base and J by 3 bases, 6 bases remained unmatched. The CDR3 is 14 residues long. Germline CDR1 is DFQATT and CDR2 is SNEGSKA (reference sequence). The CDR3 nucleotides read TGCAGTGCTAGAGCCGGGACAGCTTACTACGAGCAGTACTTC. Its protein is CSARAGTAYYEQYF.